This T cell receptor (beta chain) appears in the sequencing data of a study of long-term antiretroviral therapy in people with HIV. Everyone in the study who had HIV was treated in the United States. Findings and caveats of the study: In HIV, the repertoires covered a tighter span of CDR3 lengths than in controls.

The run of the v3.0 immunoSEQ assay was at survey level. A target of about 35,000-50,000 T-cell genomes per sample was set for sequencing. Assay used: immunoSEQ multiplex PCR; TCRdb lists only in-frame clones, some missing. The sample yields 17,000 or so clones, around four fifths seen once. The CDR3 covers 16 residues. The germline V gene has CDR1 KGHSH and CDR2 LQKENI. V lost 5 bases, J lost 5 bases, and 9 bases stayed unmatched. A note on this clone: Its target is not known.

This chain links TRBV18 with TRBJ1-5; TRBD1 aligns across 10 bases. Sequenced here: unsorted PBMCs, sampled around 2.2 years before starting antiretroviral therapy. The source of this sequence is a man aged 30 to 45 with HIV. CDR3 loop: CASSDRDRGPDQPQHF. The CDR3 nucleotides read TGTGCCAGCTCAGACCGGGACAGGGGTCCGGATCAGCCCCAGCATTTT.